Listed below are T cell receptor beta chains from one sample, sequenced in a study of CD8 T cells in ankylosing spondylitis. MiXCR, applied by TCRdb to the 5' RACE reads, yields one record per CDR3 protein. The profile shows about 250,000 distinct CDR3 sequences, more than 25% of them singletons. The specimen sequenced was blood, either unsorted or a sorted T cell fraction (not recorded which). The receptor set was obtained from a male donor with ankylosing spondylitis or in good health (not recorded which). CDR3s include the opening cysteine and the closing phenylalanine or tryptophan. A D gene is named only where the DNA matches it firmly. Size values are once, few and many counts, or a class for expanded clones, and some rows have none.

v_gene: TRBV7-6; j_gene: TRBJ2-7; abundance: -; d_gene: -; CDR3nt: TGTGCCAGCAGTCTCTATGGGGGTTACTCCGAGCAGTACTTC; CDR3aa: CASSLYGGYSEQYF
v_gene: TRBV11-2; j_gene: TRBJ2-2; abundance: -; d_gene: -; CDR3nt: TGTGCCAGCACCAGGACTATTTCGAACACCGGGGAGCTGTTTTTT; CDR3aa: CASTRTISNTGELFF
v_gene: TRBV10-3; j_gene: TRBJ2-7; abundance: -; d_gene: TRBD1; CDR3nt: TGTGCCATCAGTCAGACAGGGGACTACGAGCAGTACTTC; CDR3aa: CAISQTGDYEQYF
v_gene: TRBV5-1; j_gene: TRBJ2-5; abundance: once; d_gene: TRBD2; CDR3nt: TGCGCCAGCAGCTTCTCTAGCGGGGTGGCAGAGACCCAGTACTTC; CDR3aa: CASSFSSGVAETQYF
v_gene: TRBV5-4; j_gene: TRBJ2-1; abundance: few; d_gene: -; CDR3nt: TGTGCCAGCAGCTTTGGAGGCTGGGGCAGTGAGCAGTTCTTC; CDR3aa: CASSFGGWGSEQFF
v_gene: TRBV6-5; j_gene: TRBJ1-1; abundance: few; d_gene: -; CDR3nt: TGTGCCAGCGTCAGGTACACTGAAGCTTTCTTT; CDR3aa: CASVRYTEAFF
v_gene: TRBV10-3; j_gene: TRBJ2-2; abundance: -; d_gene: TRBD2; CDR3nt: TGTGCCATCAGATCAGTAGCGGGGGCCCCCGGGGAGCTGTTTTTT; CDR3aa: CAIRSVAGAPGELFF
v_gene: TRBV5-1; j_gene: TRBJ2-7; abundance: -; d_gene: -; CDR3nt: TGCGCCAGCAGCTTGGAGTTCAACTACGAGCAGTACTTC; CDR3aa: CASSLEFNYEQYF
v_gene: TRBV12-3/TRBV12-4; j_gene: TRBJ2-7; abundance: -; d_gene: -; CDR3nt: TGTGCCAGCAGTTTACATAACTACGAGCAGTACTTC; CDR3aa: CASSLHNYEQYF
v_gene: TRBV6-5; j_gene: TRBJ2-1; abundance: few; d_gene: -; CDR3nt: TGTGCCAGCAGTTACGGGTGGCAGACTACCTACAATGAGCAGTTCTTC; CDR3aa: CASSYGWQTTYNEQFF
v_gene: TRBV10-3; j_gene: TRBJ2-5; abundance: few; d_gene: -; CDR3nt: TGTGCCATCAGCGGCTCTCAAGAGACCCAGTACTTC; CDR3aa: CAISGSQETQYF
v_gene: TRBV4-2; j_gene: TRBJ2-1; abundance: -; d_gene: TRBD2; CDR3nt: TGTGCCAGCAGCCAAGACGGCGGGGGGGCTTGGAATGAGCAGTTCTTC; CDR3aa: CASSQDGGGAWNEQFF
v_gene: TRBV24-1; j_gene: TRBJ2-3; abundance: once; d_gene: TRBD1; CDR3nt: TGTGCCACCAGTGACAGGGACAGGGGTCTGACAGATACGCAGTATTTT; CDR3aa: CATSDRDRGLTDTQYF
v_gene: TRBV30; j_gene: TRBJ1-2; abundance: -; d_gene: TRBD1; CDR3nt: TGTGCCTGGAGTGAGGACAGGGGTTACACCTTC; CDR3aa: CAWSEDRGYTF
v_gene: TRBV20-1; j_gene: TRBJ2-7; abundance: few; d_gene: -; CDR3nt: TGCAGTGCTCAACCGACAGGTGACGAGCAGTACTTC; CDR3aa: CSAQPTGDEQYF
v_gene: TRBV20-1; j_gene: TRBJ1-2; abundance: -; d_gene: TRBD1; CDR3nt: TGCAGTGCCAGACCCGGGACAGGGGGCGATGGCTACACCTTC; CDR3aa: CSARPGTGGDGYTF
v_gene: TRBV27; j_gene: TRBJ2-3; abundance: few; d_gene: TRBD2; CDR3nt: TGTGCCAGCAGTCCGGGACTAGCGGGGGCCCCCACCCTAGAAGATACGCAGTATTTT; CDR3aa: CASSPGLAGAPTLEDTQYF
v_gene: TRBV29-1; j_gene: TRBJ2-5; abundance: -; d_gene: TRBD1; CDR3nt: TGCAGCGTACCGGGACAGGGAGAGACCCAGTACTTC; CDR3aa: CSVPGQGETQYF
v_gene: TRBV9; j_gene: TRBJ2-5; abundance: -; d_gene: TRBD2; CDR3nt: TGTGCCAGCAGCGCCGAGTCTAGCGGGGGATACCAAGAGACCCAGTACTTC; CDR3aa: CASSAESSGGYQETQYF
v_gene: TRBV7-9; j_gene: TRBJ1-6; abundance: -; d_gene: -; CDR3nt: TGTGCCAGCAGCTTAGTAATCGGGGGTTCACCCCTCCACTTT; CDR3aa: CASSLVIGGSPLHF
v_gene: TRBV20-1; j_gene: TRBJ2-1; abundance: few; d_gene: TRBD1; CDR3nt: TGCAGTGCTAGGACAGGGGATGTCGATGAGCAGTTCTTC; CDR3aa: CSARTGDVDEQFF
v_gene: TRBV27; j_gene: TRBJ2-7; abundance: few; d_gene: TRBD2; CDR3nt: TGTGCCAGCAGTTTAAGTTTCCGGGACGGGGGGAGGAGTGACGAGCAGTACTTC; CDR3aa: CASSLSFRDGGRSDEQYF
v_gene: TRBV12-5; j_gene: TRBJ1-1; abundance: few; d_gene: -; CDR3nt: TGTGCTAGTGGTTTGGTACTCGGACAGACGCTCAAGAACACTGAAGCTTTCTTT; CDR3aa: CASGLVLGQTLKNTEAFF
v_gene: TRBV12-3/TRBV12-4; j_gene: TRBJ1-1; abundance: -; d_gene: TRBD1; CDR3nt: TGTGCCAGCACCCGTCAGGGGGCGTGGACTGAAGCTTTCTTT; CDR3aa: CASTRQGAWTEAFF
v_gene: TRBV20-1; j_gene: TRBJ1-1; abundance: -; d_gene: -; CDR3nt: TGCAGTGCTAGTATAAGGACTGAAGCTTTCTTT; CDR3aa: CSASIRTEAFF
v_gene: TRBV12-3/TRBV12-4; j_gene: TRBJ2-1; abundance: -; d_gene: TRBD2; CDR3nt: TGTGCCAGCGGGGGGGAAAATGAGCAGTTCTTC; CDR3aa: CASGGENEQFF
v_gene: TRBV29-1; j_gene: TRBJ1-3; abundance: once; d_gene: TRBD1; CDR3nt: TGCAGCGTTGAAGGGACAGGAGAGGGAAACACCATATATTTT; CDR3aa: CSVEGTGEGNTIYF
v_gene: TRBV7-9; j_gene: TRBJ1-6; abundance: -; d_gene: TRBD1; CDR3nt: TGTGCCAGCAGCTCCCGCCTAGTCCAGGACAGGCATGGAGCCCTCCACTTT; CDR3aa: CASSSRLVQDRHGALHF
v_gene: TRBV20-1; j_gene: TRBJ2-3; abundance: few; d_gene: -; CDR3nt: TGCAGTGCTAGAGATCAAACTCGAGATACGCAGTATTTT; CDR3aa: CSARDQTRDTQYF
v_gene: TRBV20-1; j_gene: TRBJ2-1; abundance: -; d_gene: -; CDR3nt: TGCAGTGCTAGAGAGACAGCCTCCTACAATGAGCAGTTCTTC; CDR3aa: CSARETASYNEQFF
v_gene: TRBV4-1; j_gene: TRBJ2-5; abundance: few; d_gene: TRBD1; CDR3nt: TGCGCCAGCAGCCAAGATGAGAGACAGGGGAAAGAGACCCAGTACTTC; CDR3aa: CASSQDERQGKETQYF
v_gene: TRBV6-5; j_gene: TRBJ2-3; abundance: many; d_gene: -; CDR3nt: TGTGCCAGCAGTTCCTACAACACAGATACGCAGTATTTT; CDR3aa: CASSSYNTDTQYF
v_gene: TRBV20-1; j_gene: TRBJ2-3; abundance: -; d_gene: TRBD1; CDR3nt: TGCAGTGCAGCCCTGTCCACAGGGGGCCTAAGGGATACGCAGTATTTT; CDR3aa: CSAALSTGGLRDTQYF
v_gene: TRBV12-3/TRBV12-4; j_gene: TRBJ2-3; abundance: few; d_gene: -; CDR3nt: TGTGCCAGCAGTCGGGGAGGAGAGGCGACAGATACGCAGTATTTT; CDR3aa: CASSRGGEATDTQYF
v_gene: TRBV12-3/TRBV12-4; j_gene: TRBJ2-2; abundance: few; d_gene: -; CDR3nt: TGTGCCAGCAGTTTCCCCACACAGTACACCGGGGAGCTGTTTTTT; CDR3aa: CASSFPTQYTGELFF
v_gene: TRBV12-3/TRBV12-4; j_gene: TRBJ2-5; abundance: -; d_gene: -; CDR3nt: TGTGCCAGCAGTATCGGAAGCAAGGTAGAGACCCAGTACTTC; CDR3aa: CASSIGSKVETQYF
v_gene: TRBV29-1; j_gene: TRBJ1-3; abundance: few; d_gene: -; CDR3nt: TGCAGCGTCGCTCCGGCAGGGGGAAACACCATATATTTT; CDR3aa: CSVAPAGGNTIYF
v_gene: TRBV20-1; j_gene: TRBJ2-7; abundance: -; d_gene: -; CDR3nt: TGCAGTGCTAGAGACGGTGAGCAGTACTTC; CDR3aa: CSARDGEQYF
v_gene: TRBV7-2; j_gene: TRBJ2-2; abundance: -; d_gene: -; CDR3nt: TGTGCCAGTGGGATGTGGACCGACACCGGGGAGCTGTTTTTT; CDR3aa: CASGMWTDTGELFF
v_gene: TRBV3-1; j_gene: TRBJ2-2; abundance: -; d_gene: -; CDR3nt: TGTGCCAGCAGCCCCCTCGACGTGACCGGGGAGCTGTTTTTT; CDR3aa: CASSPLDVTGELFF